This T cell receptor (beta chain) emerged from a study of OX40 agonist ivuxolimab in advanced cancers. Study-level background: Every 2 weeks, patients received ivuxolimab intravenously, dosed at 0.01 to 10 mg/kg.

Germline loops: CDR1 SGHDT, CDR2 YYEEEE. The CDR3 sequence is 16 residues long. The J segment lost 0 bases and the V segment lost 4 bases, leaving 7 bases of the junction unmatched. Assay used: immunoSEQ multiplex PCR; TCRdb lists only in-frame clones, some missing. The sample consists of 73,000 or so clones, 65% to 90% of them appearing once. To note about this clone: Its target is unknown.

Broader study findings: No antigen was identified for the clonally expanded peripheral T cells.

The specimen comprised CD4+ or CD8+ T cells sorted from blood, sampled in a trial of the OX40 agonist ivuxolimab. The clonotype was recovered from an adult with an advanced solid tumor such as melanoma, head and neck, liver or kidney cancer. This rearrangement joins TRBV5-6 to TRBJ1-5; 7 positions agree with TRBD1. The CDR3 sequence is CASSQGGAYSNQPQHF. The CDR3 coding sequence is TGTGCCAGCAGCCAGGGGGGGGCGTATAGCAATCAGCCCCAGCATTTT.